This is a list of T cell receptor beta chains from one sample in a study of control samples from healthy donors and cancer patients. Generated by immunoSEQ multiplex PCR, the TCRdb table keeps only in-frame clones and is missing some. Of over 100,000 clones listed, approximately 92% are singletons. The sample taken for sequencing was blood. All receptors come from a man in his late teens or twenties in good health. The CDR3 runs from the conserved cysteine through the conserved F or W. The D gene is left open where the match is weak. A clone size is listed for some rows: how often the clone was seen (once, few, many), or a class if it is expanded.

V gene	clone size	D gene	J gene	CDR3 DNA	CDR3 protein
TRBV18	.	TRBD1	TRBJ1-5	TGTGCCAGCTCACCGCCGGGGACAGGGGTCAATCAGCCCCAGCATTTT	CASSPPGTGVNQPQHF
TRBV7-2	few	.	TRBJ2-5	TGTGCCAGCAGCCTATGGACAAGGAGGGAAGAGACCCAGTACTTC	CASSLWTRREETQYF
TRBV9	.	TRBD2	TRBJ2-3	TGTGCCAGCAGCGCGGCGGGCGGGGGGGAGAAAACTCCTAGCACAGATACGCAGTATTTT	CASSAAGGGEKTPSTDTQYF
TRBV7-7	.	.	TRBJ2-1	TGTGCCAGCAGCTTAGGCCAGGGATGGGACAATGAGCAGTTCTTC	CASSLGQGWDNEQFF
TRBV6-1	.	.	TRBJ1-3	TGTGCCAGCAGTGAAGGTTCGGTAAACTCTGGAAACACCATATATTTT	CASSEGSVNSGNTIYF
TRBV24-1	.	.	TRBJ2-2	TGTGCCACCCTGGTCGGGGAGCTGTTTTTT	CATLVGELFF
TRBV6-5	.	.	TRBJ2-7	TGTGCCAGCAGTTACTCGACCAGAGTGGAATACTACGAGCAGTACTTC	CASSYSTRVEYYEQYF
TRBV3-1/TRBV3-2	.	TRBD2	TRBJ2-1	TGTGCCAGCAGCCAACCACTAGCGGGGGGGAGCTCCTACAATGAGCAGTTCTTC	CASSQPLAGGSSYNEQFF
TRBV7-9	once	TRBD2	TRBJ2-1	TGTGCCAGCAGCGCAATAACCCGACTAGCGGGGGCATACAATGAGCAGTTCTTC	CASSAITRLAGAYNEQFF
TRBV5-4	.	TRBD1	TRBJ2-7	TGTGCCAGCAGCTTAGACAGGGCCTACGAGCAGTACTTC	CASSLDRAYEQYF
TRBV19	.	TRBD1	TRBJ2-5	TGTGCCAGTGGGACAGGGAGTATTGAGACCCAGTACTTC	CASGTGSIETQYF
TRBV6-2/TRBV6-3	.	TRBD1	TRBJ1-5	TGTGCCAGCAGCCGACCCGGGACAGGGAGACAGCCCCAGCATTTT	CASSRPGTGRQPQHF
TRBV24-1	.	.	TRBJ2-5	TGTGCCACCAGTGACCCGACCTCAGGACTTCAAGAGACCCAGTACTTC	CATSDPTSGLQETQYF
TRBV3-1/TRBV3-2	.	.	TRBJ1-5	TGTGCCAGCAGCCCCAGAGGAGGGGCCCAGCCCCAGCATTTT	CASSPRGGAQPQHF
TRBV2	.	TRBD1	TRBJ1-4	TGTGCCAGCAGTGACCCGGGACAGCGCAATGAAAAACTGTTTTTT	CASSDPGQRNEKLFF
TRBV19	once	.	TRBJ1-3	TGTGCCAGTAGTCAGCCCGGGTCTGGAAACACCATATATTTT	CASSQPGSGNTIYF
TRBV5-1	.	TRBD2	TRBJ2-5	TGCGCCAGCAGCTTGGCTAGCGGGGGGGAGTACCAAGAGACCCAGTACTTC	CASSLASGGEYQETQYF
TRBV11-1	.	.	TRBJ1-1	TGTGCCAGCAGCCCCAGGGGAGGACATGGAACTGAAGCTTTCTTT	CASSPRGGHGTEAFF
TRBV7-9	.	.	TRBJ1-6	TGTGCCAGCAGCCGGGTCTCCTATAATTCACCCCTCCACTTT	CASSRVSYNSPLHF
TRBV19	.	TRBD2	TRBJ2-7	TGTGCCAGTAGTAGTAGCGGGGGGAGCTCCTACGAGCAGTACTTC	CASSSSGGSSYEQYF
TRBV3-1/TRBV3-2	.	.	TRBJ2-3	TGTGCCAGCAGACGGACACCCTGGGGAGCAGATACGCAGTATTTT	CASRRTPWGADTQYF
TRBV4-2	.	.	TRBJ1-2	TGTGCCAGCAGCCAAGATCAAACCAACGCCGCAGCTGGCTACACCTTC	CASSQDQTNAAAGYTF
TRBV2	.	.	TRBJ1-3	TGTGCCAGCAGTGAGGGATTTTCCAATGGAAACACCATATATTTT	CASSEGFSNGNTIYF
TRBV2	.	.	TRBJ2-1	TGTGCCAGCAGACTAGTGAGTCTAGGTGAGCAGTTCTTC	CASRLVSLGEQFF
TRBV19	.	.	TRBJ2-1	TGTGCCAGTAGACAAGGACAGTACAATGAGCAGTTCTTC	CASRQGQYNEQFF
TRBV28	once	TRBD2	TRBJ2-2	TGTGCCAGCAGTTTGGGACTAGCGGGGAACACCGGGGAGCTGTTTTTT	CASSLGLAGNTGELFF
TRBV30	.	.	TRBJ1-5	TGTGCCTGGAGTGTACGGGGGTCCGAGCCCCAGCATTTT	CAWSVRGSEPQHF
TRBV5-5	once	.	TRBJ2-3	TGTGCCAGCAGCTTTACAGGGCCAGATACGCAGTATTTT	CASSFTGPDTQYF
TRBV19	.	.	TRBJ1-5	TGTGCCAGTAGTCCTTGGGATAGCAATCAGCCCCAGCATTTT	CASSPWDSNQPQHF
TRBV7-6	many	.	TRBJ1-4	TGTGCCAGCACCATAGGACAGCGATTTAATGAAAAACTGTTTTTT	CASTIGQRFNEKLFF
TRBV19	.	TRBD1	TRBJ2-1	TGTGCCAGTAGGCCGACAGGGCGCTCCTACAATGAGCAGTTCTTC	CASRPTGRSYNEQFF
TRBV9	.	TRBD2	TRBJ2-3	TGTGCCAGCAGCCCTGGGACTAGCGGTCGATTTAGCACAGATACGCAGTATTTT	CASSPGTSGRFSTDTQYF
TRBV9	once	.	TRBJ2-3	TGTGCCAGCAGCCCAGGGCTATCCAGGGAGTACACGCAGTATTTT	CASSPGLSREYTQYF
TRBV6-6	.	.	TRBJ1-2	TGTGCCAGCAGTTACTCGATGGGGACCTCAGACTATGGCTACACCTTC	CASSYSMGTSDYGYTF
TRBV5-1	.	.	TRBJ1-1	TGCGCCAGCAGCTTGTCGGGAATGAACACTGAAGCTTTCTTT	CASSLSGMNTEAFF
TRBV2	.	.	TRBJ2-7	TGTGCCAGCAGTGAATATGGGGCTAGTTTGTCCTACGAGCAGTACTTC	CASSEYGASLSYEQYF
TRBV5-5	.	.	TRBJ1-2	TGTGCCAGCAGCTTGGACAGGGCAACTGGCTACACCTTC	CASSLDRATGYTF
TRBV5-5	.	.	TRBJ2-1	TGTGCCAGCAGCTTGGTCCCAAAGGACGAGCAGTTCTTC	CASSLVPKDEQFF
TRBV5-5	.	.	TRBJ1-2	TGTGCCAGCAGCCACGACCGAACTAACTATGGCTACACCTTC	CASSHDRTNYGYTF
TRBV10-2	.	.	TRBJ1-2	TGCGCCAGCGGGGGGGGCGGCTATGGCTACACCTTC	CASGGGGYGYTF
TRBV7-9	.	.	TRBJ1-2	TGTGCCAGCAGCCGATTAGACGAGGAGAACTATGGCTACACCTTC	CASSRLDEENYGYTF
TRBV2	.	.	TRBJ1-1	TGTGCCAGCAGCGTTAGAATGAACACTGAAGCTTTCTTT	CASSVRMNTEAFF
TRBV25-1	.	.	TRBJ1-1	TGTGCCAGCAGTGAAATAGACCCGAACACTGAAGCTTTCTTT	CASSEIDPNTEAFF
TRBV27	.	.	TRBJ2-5	TGTGCCAGCAGTTTAGGTGGGGGGAAGACCCAGTACTTC	CASSLGGGKTQYF
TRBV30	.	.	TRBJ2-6	TGTGCCTGGAGACCAACACGAGCCTCTGGGGCCAACGTCCTGACTTTC	CAWRPTRASGANVLTF
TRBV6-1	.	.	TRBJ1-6	TGTGCCAGCAGTGAAGGCGTCTCCTTCCCGAATAATTCACCCCTCCACTTT	CASSEGVSFPNNSPLHF
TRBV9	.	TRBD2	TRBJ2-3	TGTGCCAGCAGACGGGGGGACCGTAGCACAGATACGCAGTATTTT	CASRRGDRSTDTQYF
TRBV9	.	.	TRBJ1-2	TGTGCCAGCAGCGTAGAGGTCGGGAGGGATGGCTACACCTTC	CASSVEVGRDGYTF
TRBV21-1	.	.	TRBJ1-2	TGTGCCAGCGACCCTTGGACGGGGGCCTATGGCTACACCTTC	CASDPWTGAYGYTF
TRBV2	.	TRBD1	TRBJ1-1	TGTGCCAGCGGGGGACAGGCGAACACTGAAGCTTTCTTT	CASGGQANTEAFF
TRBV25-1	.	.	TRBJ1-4	TGTGCCAGCAGTGAAAGGATATTAACTAATGAAAAACTGTTTTTT	CASSERILTNEKLFF
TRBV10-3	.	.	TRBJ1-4	TGTGCCATCAGTCCATCCGGGTCAACAGAAAAACTGTTTTTT	CAISPSGSTEKLFF
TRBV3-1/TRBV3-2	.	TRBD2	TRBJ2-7	TGTGCCAGCAGCCAATGGGCAGGAAGCGGGGGGGCAGTGGGCGAGCAGTACTTC	CASSQWAGSGGAVGEQYF
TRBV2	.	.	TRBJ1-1	TGTGCCAGCAGTGAAGCGCTTGTAGGGAACACTGAAGCTTTCTTT	CASSEALVGNTEAFF
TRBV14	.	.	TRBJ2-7	TGTGCCAGCAGCCGGCTCCAGGAGAGGGGCTACGAGCAGTACTTC	CASSRLQERGYEQYF